A selection of T cell receptor beta chains follows, all from one sample in a study of T cell responses to AZD1222 COVID-19 vaccine. TCRdb's table, derived via immunoSEQ multiplex PCR, lists solely in-frame clones and lacks some. The data show some 150,000 clones, with roughly 91% seen just once and 1.6% held by the top ten. Here the sequenced sample was peripheral blood, taken on day 0 of AZD1222 vaccination. Receptor source: an adult in good health. Each CDR3 is given with its conserved first and last residue. Fields, in order: clone size, D gene, V gene, J gene, CDR3 protein, CDR3 DNA. A D gene is named only where the DNA matches it firmly. Size is omitted from some rows. Given values are once, few, many or a class for expanded clones.

size: NA
D: TRBD1
V: TRBV6-1
J: TRBJ1-2
CDR3: CASSDAGTGGLIYGYTF
DNA: TGTGCCAGCAGTGACGCCGGGACAGGGGGCTTGATCTATGGCTACACCTTC

size: NA
D: TRBD2
V: TRBV6-5
J: TRBJ2-2
CDR3: CASTWGRGFAGELFF
DNA: TGTGCCAGCACGTGGGGGAGGGGATTCGCCGGGGAGCTGTTTTTT

size: NA
D: TRBD2
V: TRBV7-2
J: TRBJ2-5
CDR3: CASSLTVGAGLAAQETQYF
DNA: TGTGCCAGCAGCTTAACCGTAGGGGCGGGACTAGCGGCACAAGAGACCCAGTACTTC

size: NA
D: NA
V: TRBV27
J: TRBJ1-2
CDR3: CATSRPDINYGYTF
DNA: TGTGCCACCTCGCGACCTGACATTAACTATGGCTACACCTTC

size: few
D: NA
V: TRBV10-3
J: TRBJ1-5
CDR3: CAISEWHQNSNQPQHF
DNA: TGTGCCATCAGTGAGTGGCATCAAAATAGCAATCAGCCCCAGCATTTT

size: NA
D: NA
V: TRBV11-2
J: TRBJ2-1
CDR3: CASSTSSPWFDEQFF
DNA: TGTGCCAGCAGCACTAGCTCGCCCTGGTTCGATGAGCAGTTCTTC

size: NA
D: TRBD2
V: TRBV11-2
J: TRBJ2-3
CDR3: CASSPVAGVIDTQYF
DNA: TGTGCCAGCAGCCCCGTTGCGGGGGTGATAGATACGCAGTATTTT

size: NA
D: TRBD1
V: TRBV3-1/TRBV3-2
J: TRBJ1-2
CDR3: CASSQGQGLGGYTF
DNA: TGTGCCAGCAGCCAAGGACAGGGTTTAGGTGGCTACACCTTC

size: NA
D: TRBD1
V: TRBV7-6
J: TRBJ2-5
CDR3: CASSLVFDRGQETQYF
DNA: TGTGCCAGCAGCTTAGTGTTTGACAGGGGCCAAGAGACCCAGTACTTC

size: NA
D: TRBD1
V: TRBV27
J: TRBJ1-6
CDR3: CASSFLGQGNNSPLHF
DNA: TGTGCCAGCAGTTTCTTGGGACAGGGAAATAATTCACCCCTCCACTTT

size: NA
D: TRBD1
V: TRBV6-5
J: TRBJ2-1
CDR3: CASSYSTGGRNEQFF
DNA: TGTGCCAGCAGTTACTCGACAGGGGGTCGGAATGAGCAGTTCTTC

size: NA
D: NA
V: TRBV7-3
J: TRBJ1-4
CDR3: CASSFRPGQKLFF
DNA: TGTGCCAGCAGCTTCCGGCCGGGGCAAAAACTGTTTTTT

size: many
D: NA
V: TRBV2
J: TRBJ1-4
CDR3: CASSWNGAGQGEKLFF
DNA: TGTGCCAGCAGTTGGAATGGGGCAGGGCAAGGTGAAAAACTGTTTTTT

size: once
D: TRBD2
V: TRBV20-1
J: TRBJ2-5
CDR3: CSASVPSGTQETQYF
DNA: TGCAGTGCTAGTGTCCCTAGCGGCACTCAAGAGACCCAGTACTTC

size: NA
D: NA
V: TRBV25-1
J: TRBJ1-1
CDR3: CASSEWGGPNTEAFF
DNA: TGTGCCAGCAGTGAATGGGGCGGACCGAACACTGAAGCTTTCTTT

size: NA
D: NA
V: TRBV20-1
J: TRBJ1-5
CDR3: CSASNRVSNQPQHF
DNA: TGCAGTGCTAGTAACAGGGTTAGCAATCAGCCCCAGCATTTT

size: NA
D: NA
V: TRBV3-1/TRBV3-2
J: TRBJ2-3
CDR3: CASSQEAQLTDTQYF
DNA: TGTGCCAGCAGCCAAGAGGCACAGCTCACAGATACGCAGTATTTT

size: NA
D: NA
V: TRBV10-3
J: TRBJ1-1
CDR3: CAISEGARMNTEAFF
DNA: TGTGCCATCAGTGAGGGGGCCCGGATGAACACTGAAGCTTTCTTT

size: NA
D: TRBD1
V: TRBV19
J: TRBJ2-7
CDR3: CATATFGTGVHEQYF
DNA: TGTGCCACCGCCACCTTCGGGACAGGGGTACACGAGCAGTACTTC

size: NA
D: NA
V: TRBV24-1
J: TRBJ2-1
CDR3: CATTGGGAGNEQFF
DNA: TGTGCCACCACTGGAGGGGGGGCCGGGAATGAGCAGTTCTTC

size: once
D: TRBD1
V: TRBV6-6
J: TRBJ1-3
CDR3: CASSRSGQGGKIPSNTIYF
DNA: TGTGCCAGCAGTCGTTCGGGACAGGGGGGAAAGATTCCGTCGAACACCATATATTTT

size: NA
D: NA
V: TRBV2
J: TRBJ1-2
CDR3: CASRPEGGNGYTF
DNA: TGTGCCAGCAGGCCAGAGGGCGGGAATGGCTACACCTTC

size: NA
D: TRBD1
V: TRBV3-1/TRBV3-2
J: TRBJ1-6
CDR3: CASSQGDRVNSPLHF
DNA: TGTGCCAGCAGCCAGGGGGACAGGGTTAATTCACCCCTCCACTTT

size: NA
D: NA
V: TRBV4-3
J: TRBJ1-1
CDR3: CASSQDIGARNTEAFF
DNA: TGCGCCAGCAGCCAAGATATCGGGGCGCGGAACACTGAAGCTTTCTTT

size: NA
D: NA
V: TRBV20-1
J: TRBJ1-2
CDR3: CSAEQYGYTF
DNA: TGCAGTGCAGAACAATATGGCTACACCTTC

size: few
D: NA
V: TRBV30
J: TRBJ1-1
CDR3: CAWSVAENTEAFF
DNA: TGTGCCTGGAGTGTGGCGGAGAACACTGAAGCTTTCTTT

size: NA
D: NA
V: TRBV14
J: TRBJ2-2
CDR3: CASSQARTGANTGELFF
DNA: TGTGCCAGCAGCCAAGCCCGTACAGGTGCGAACACCGGGGAGCTGTTTTTT

size: NA
D: TRBD2
V: TRBV10-2
J: TRBJ2-7
CDR3: CASSLGGSSYEQYF
DNA: TGCGCCAGCAGTTTGGGAGGGAGCTCCTACGAGCAGTACTTC

size: NA
D: NA
V: TRBV10-3
J: TRBJ1-2
CDR3: CAISEFPAGNDGYTF
DNA: TGTGCCATCAGTGAGTTTCCGGCAGGGAACGATGGCTACACCTTC

size: NA
D: TRBD2
V: TRBV9
J: TRBJ2-2
CDR3: CASSSPGGLATIGELFF
DNA: TGTGCCAGCAGCTCCCCCGGAGGACTAGCGACGATCGGGGAGCTGTTTTTT